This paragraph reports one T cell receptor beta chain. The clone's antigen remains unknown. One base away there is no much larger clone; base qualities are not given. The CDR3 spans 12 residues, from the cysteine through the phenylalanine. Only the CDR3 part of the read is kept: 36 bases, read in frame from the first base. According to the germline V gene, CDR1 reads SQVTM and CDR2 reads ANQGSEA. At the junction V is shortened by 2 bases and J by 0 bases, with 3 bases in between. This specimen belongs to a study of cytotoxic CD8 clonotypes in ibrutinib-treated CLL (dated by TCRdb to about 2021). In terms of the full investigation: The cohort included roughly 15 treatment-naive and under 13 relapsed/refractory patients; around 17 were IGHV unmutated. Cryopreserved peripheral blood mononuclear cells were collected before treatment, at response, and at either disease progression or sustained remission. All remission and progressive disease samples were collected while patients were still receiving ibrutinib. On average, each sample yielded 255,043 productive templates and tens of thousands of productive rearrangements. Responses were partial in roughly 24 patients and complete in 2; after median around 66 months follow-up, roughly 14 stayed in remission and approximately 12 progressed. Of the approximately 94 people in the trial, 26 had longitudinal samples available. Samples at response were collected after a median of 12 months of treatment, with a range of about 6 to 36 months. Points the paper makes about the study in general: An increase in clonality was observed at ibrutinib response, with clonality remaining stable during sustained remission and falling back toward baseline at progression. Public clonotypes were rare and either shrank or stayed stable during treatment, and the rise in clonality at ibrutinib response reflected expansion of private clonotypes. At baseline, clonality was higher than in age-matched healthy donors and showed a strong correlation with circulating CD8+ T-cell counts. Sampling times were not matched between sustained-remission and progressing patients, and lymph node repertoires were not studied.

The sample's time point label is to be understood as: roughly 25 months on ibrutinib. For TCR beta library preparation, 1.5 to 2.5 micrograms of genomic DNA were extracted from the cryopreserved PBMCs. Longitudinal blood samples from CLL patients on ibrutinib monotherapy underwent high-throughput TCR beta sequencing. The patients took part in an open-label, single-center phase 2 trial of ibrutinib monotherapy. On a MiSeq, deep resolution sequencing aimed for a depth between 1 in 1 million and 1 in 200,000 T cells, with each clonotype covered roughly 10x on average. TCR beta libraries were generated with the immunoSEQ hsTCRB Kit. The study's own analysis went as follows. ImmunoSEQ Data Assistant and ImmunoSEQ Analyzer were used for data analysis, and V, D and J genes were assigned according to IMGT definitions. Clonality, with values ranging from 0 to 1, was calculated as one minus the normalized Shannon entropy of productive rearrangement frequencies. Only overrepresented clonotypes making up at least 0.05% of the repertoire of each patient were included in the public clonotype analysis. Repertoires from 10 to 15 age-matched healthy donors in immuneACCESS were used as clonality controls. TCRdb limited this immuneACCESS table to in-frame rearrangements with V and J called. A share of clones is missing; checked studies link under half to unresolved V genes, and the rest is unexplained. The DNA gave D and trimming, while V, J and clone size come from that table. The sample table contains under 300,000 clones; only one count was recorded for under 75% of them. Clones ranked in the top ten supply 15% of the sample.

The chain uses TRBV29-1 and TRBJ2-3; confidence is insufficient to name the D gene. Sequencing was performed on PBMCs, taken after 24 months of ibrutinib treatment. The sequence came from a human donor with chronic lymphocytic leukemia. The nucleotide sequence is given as TGCAGCGTTGAATACAGCACAGATACGCAGTATTTT. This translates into CSVEYSTDTQYF.